This T cell receptor beta chain was identified during a study of cytomegalovirus exposure and HLA in healthy donors. TCRdb's table, derived via immunoSEQ multiplex PCR, lists solely in-frame clones and lacks some. This table holds 210,000 or so clones, around nine tenths found once. This clone was seen a handful of times. Its antigen remains unidentified. Findings and caveats of the study: Across donors, most TCRs were seen rarely, yet some public ones were widespread. Confirmation was obtained in vitro that three CMV-associated chains are specific for CMV antigens. According to reports, the classifier identified cytomegalovirus status with high specificity and sensitivity.

Germline-derived CDR1 and CDR2 are SGHDN and FVKESK. The CDR3 consists of 13 residues. Trimming removed 1 base at V and 6 bases at J, with 8 bases between. Among the 110 or so subjects of the validation cohort, separate from the roughly 700-subject first cohort, were the donors. The TCR comes from a woman aged 18-29 years in good health and CMV-seronegative. Sequences were obtained from PBMCs. The chain couples TRBV14 to TRBJ2-3; D is unresolved. CDR3 nucleotides: TGTGCCAGCAGCCAAGTTTACGGGGATACGCAGTATTTT. This gives the protein CASSQVYGDTQYF.